This T cell receptor (beta chain) was documented in a study of T cells after yellow fever vaccination. This clonotype was found once. TCRdb ran MiXCR on the 5' RACE reads and lists one entry per CDR3 protein. The profile shows a few hundred thousand distinct CDR3 sequences, 8.1% of them singletons. The CDR3 contains 15 residues. V was clipped by 8 bases and J by 2 bases; unmatched bases: 8. This clonotype originated in a young man who received the YFV17D yellow fever vaccine. The chain has TRBV12-3 or TRBV12-4 and TRBJ2-2; 7 bases align to TRBD1. The specimen comprised PBMCs, sampled about 41 days after the first yellow fever vaccination. Here the CDR3 reads CASQTGTVNTGELFF. The CDR3 region has the DNA TGTGCCAGCCAAACCGGGACAGTTAACACCGGGGAGCTGTTTTTT.